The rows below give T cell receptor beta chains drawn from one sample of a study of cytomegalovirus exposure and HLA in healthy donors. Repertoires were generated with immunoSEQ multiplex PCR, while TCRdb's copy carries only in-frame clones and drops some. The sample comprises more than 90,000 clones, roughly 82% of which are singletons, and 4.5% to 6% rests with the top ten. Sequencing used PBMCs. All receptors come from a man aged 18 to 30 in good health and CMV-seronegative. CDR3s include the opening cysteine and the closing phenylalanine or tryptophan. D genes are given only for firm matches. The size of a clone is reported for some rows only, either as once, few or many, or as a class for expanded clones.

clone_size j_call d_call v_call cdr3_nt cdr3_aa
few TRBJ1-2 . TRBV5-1 TGCGCCAGCAGCTTAGAACAGGGTAACTATGGCTACACCTTC CASSLEQGNYGYTF
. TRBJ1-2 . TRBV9 TGTGCCAGCAGCGTACGGCAGGGCTATGGCTACACCTTC CASSVRQGYGYTF
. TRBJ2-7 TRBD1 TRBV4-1 TGCGCCAGCAGCCAAAAAGACAGGGCCCTTACCTACGAGCAGTACTTC CASSQKDRALTYEQYF
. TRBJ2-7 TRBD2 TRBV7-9 TGTGCCAGCAGCTACCCTAGCGGGAGTGGCGAGCAGTACTTC CASSYPSGSGEQYF
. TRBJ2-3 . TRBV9 TGTGCCAGCAGTAAGACAGACACGTGGGTCACAGATACGCAGTATTTT CASSKTDTWVTDTQYF
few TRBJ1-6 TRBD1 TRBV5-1 TGCGCCAGCAGCTTTGACAGGGGACTTAATTCACCCCTCCACTTT CASSFDRGLNSPLHF
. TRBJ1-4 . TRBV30 TGTGCCTGGAGTCGAATCCCCTTACTGCTTAATGAAAAACTGTTTTTT CAWSRIPLLLNEKLFF
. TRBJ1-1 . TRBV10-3 TGTGCCATCAGTGAGGGACAGTCCTCTGAAGCTTTCTTT CAISEGQSSEAFF
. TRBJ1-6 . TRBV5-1 TGCGCCAGCAGCCCCTCTGGGGCGCAAGGTTCACCCCTCCACTTT CASSPSGAQGSPLHF
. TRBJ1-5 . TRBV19 TGTGCCAGTAGCCCACAGGGTTCCCTATCCAATCAGCCCCAGCATTTT CASSPQGSLSNQPQHF
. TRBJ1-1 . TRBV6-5 TGTGCCAGCAGTTCCCCTTCGTCAGGGGAGAACACTGAAGCTTTCTTT CASSSPSSGENTEAFF
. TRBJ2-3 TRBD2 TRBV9 TGTGCCAGCAGCCCGAGCGGGGGTAGCGGGTTCGCAGATACGCAGTATTTT CASSPSGGSGFADTQYF
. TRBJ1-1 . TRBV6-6 TGTGCCACCCAACTGACGACAGGGAACACTGAAGCTTTCTTT CATQLTTGNTEAFF
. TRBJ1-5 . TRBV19 TGTGCCAGTAGTATCGCGGACAGTGTCAATCAGCCCCAGCATTTT CASSIADSVNQPQHF
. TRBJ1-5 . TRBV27 TGTGCCAGCAGTTCCGCCGTTACACATCAGCCCCAGCATTTT CASSSAVTHQPQHF
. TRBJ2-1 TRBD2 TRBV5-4 TGTGCCAGCAGCTTGGAGCGGGGGGGGCCCTACAATGAGCAGTTCTTC CASSLERGGPYNEQFF
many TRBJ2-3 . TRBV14 TGTGCCAGCAGCCAAGATACAGGATTTGCAGATACGCAGTATTTT CASSQDTGFADTQYF
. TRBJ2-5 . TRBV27 TGTGCCAGCAGTTACCGACTAGGCGGGACTGGGGAGACCCAGTACTTC CASSYRLGGTGETQYF
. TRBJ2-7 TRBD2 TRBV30 TGTGCCTGCTCGGGGCTAGCGGGCTACGAGCAGTACTTC CACSGLAGYEQYF
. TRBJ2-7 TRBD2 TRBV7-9 TGTGCCAGCAGCCCTAGGCCCCAAACTAGCGAAGGTTACGAGCAGTACTTC CASSPRPQTSEGYEQYF
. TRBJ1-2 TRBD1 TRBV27 TGTGCCAGCAGTTTTTCTTTCATTAGAGACAGGGGGCTCTATGGCTACACCTTC CASSFSFIRDRGLYGYTF
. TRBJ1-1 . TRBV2 TGTGCCACTGCAAGCCGGGCTGAAGCTTTCTTT CATASRAEAFF
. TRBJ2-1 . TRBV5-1 TGCGCCAGCAGCCGGACTAAGGCTGGGGATGAGCAGTTCTTC CASSRTKAGDEQFF
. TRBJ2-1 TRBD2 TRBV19 TGTGCCAGTAGTCAGGGTAGCGGGAGAGCTTTAGGTGAGCAGTTCTTC CASSQGSGRALGEQFF
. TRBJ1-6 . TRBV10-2 TGCGCCAGCAGTTCCGGGACACCCAATTCACCCCTCCACTTT CASSSGTPNSPLHF
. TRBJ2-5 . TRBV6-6 TGTGCCAGCAGTTCCCCGGGGAGGCAAGAGACCCAGTACTTC CASSSPGRQETQYF
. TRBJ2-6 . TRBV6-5 TGTGCCAGCAGTTCACACGACTCTGGGGCCAACGTCCTGACTTTC CASSSHDSGANVLTF
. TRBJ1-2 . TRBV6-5 TGTGCCAGCAGTCCCGGGGGAAACTATGGCTACACCTTC CASSPGGNYGYTF
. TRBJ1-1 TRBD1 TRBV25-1 TGTGCCAGCAGTGATTCCGGACAGGGCGCTGAAGCTTTCTTT CASSDSGQGAEAFF
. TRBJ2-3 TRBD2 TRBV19 TGTGCCAGTACCACTAGCGGGGGGGCATATACGCAGTATTTT CASTTSGGAYTQYF
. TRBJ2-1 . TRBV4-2 TGTGCCAGCAGCCATCGGACTTATGAGCAGTTCTTC CASSHRTYEQFF
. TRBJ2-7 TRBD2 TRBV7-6 TGTGCCAGCAGCTCCGGGGGGGCGGGCGAGCAGTACTTC CASSSGGAGEQYF
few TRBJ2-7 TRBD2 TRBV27 TGTGCCAGCACCTCCAGGACTAGCGGGGGCGAGCAGTACTTC CASTSRTSGGEQYF
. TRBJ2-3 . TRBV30 TGTGCCGGAACCAGGGGTAACACAGATACGCAGTATTTT CAGTRGNTDTQYF
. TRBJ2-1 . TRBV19 TGTGCCAGTACCAGGACAGCCGGTGAGGATGAGCAGTTCTTC CASTRTAGEDEQFF
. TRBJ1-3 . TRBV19 TGTGCCACGGAATACAGGGCGAAAAGAAACACCATATATTTT CATEYRAKRNTIYF
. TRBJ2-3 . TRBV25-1 TGTGCCAGCAGACCCACAGGGAGCACAGATACGCAGTATTTT CASRPTGSTDTQYF
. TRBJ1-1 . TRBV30 TGTGCCTGGAGTGTTAGGGGCTCTGAAGCTTTCTTT CAWSVRGSEAFF
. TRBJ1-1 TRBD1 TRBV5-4 TGTGCCAGCAGCTTGGTGGTCAGGGGGGAGACTGAAGCTTTCTTT CASSLVVRGETEAFF
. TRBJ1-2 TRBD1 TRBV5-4 TGTGCCAGCAGCAGAGACAGGGTGGATGGCTACACCTTC CASSRDRVDGYTF
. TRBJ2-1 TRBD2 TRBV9 TGTGCCAGCAGCGTAAACAGGGTAGAGTCGGGAGGGGAAGACAATGAGCAGTTCTTC CASSVNRVESGGEDNEQFF
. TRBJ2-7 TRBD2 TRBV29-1 TGCAGCGTTGAGAGTAGCGGGGAATCCTACGAGCAGTACTTC CSVESSGESYEQYF
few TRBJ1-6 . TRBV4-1 TGCGCCAGCAGCCCAGGGGTTAATTCACCCCTCCACTTT CASSPGVNSPLHF
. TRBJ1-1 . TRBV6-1 TGTGCCAGCAGTGACTCAGGGTTGAACACTGAAGCTTTCTTT CASSDSGLNTEAFF
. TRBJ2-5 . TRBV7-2 TGTGCCAGCAGCCCCAGAGGCGGGTCGACCCAGTACTTC CASSPRGGSTQYF
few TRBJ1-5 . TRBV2 TGTGCCAGCAGTGAGGTTCGGGGTAAAGGCAATCAGCCCCAGCATTTT CASSEVRGKGNQPQHF
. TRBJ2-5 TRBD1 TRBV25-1 TGTGCCAGCAGTGATCAAGGGGGCAGGGAGACCCAGTACTTC CASSDQGGRETQYF
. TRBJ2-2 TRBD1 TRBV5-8 TGTGCCAGCGAGGGAAGGGGGCGAGTGCCCGGGGAGCTGTTTTTT CASEGRGRVPGELFF